This entry describes one T cell receptor (beta chain). Its antigen is unidentified. 13 Jbeta primers and 60 Vbeta primers were used for the PCR. Measured with immunoSEQ multiplex PCR; TCRdb has only the in-frame clones, and not every one. The data show 100,000 or so clones, with 75% to 90% seen just once and about 3.7% held by the top ten. The sample comes from a study of cytomegalovirus exposure and HLA in healthy donors. Study outcomes and limitations: A later analysis appeared to link common viral pathogens to several of the most significant clusters. Beyond CMV serostatus, there was no information to go on about immune exposure.

This CDR3 region has 14 residues. The germline V and J ends were trimmed by 3 bases and 5 bases, with 14 bases remaining between them. The germline V gene has CDR1 SEHNR and CDR2 FQNEAQ (reference sequence). Sample: PBMCs. The clonotype originates from a man in his thirties or forties in good health and CMV-seronegative. This chain joins TRBV7-9 and TRBJ2-7, with D possibly TRBD2 on 6 matching bases. For the CDR3, the DNA is TGTGCCAGCAGCTTTACTAGCCGAGTTGACGAGCAGTACTTC. Translated, it gives CASSFTSRVDEQYF.